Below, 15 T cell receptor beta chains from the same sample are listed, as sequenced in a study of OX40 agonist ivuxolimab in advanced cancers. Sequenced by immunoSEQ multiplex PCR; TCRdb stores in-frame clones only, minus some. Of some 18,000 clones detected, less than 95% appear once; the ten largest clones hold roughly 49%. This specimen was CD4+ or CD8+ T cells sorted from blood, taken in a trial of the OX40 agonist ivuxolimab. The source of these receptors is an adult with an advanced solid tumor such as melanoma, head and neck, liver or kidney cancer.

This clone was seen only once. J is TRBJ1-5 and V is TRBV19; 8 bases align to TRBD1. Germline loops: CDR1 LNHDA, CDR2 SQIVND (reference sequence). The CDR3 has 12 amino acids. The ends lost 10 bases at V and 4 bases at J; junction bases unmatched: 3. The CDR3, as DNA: TGTGCCACCCGACAGGGGAATCAGCCCCAGCATTTT. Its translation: CATRQGNQPQHF.

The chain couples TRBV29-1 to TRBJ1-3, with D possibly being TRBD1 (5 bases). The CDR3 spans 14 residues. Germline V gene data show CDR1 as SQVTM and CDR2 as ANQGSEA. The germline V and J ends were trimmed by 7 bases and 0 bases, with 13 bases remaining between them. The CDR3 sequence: CSGMDITSGNTIYF. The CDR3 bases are TGCAGCGGCATGGACATAACCTCTGGAAACACCATATATTTT.

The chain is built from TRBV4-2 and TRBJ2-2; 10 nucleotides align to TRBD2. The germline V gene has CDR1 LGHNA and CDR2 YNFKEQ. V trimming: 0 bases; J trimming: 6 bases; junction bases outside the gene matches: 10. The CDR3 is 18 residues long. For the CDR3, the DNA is TGTGCCAGCAGCCAAGATAGAGCGGGAGGGCCCATTTCCGGGGAGCTGTTTTTT. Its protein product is CASSQDRAGGPISGELFF.

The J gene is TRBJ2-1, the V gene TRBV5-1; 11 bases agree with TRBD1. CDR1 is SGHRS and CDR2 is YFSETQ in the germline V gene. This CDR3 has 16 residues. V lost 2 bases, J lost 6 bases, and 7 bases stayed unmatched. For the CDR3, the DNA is TGCGCCAGCAGCTTTTTCGGGACAGGGGGGAGCAATGAGCAGTTCTTC. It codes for CASSFFGTGGSNEQFF.

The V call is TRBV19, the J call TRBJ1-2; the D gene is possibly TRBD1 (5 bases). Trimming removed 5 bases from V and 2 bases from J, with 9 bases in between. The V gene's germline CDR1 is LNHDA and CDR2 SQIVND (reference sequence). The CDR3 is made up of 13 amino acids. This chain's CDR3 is CASSHGANYGYTF. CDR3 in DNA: TGTGCCAGTAGTCATGGGGCGAACTATGGCTACACCTTC.

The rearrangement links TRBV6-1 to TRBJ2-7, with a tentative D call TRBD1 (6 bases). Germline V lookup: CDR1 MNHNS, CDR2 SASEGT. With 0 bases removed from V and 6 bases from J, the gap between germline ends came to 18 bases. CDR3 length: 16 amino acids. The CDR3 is CASSEAPGAFAREQYF. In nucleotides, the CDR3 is TGTGCCAGCAGTGAAGCTCCAGGGGCTTTCGCCCGCGAGCAGTACTTC.

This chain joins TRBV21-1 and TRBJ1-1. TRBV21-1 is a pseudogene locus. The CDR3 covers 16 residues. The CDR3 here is CASSHGLYTIRTEAFF. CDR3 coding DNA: TGTGCCAGCAGTCACGGGCTCTACACAATTCGCACTGAAGCTTTCTTT.

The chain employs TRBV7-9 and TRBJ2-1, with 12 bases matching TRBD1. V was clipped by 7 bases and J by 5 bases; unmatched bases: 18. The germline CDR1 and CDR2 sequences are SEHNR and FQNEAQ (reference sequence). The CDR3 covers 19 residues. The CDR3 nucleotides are TGTGCCAGCACCCCGCGGGACAGGGGGCAGGGGGAGTCAAACAATGAGCAGTTCTTC. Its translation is CASTPRDRGQGESNNEQFF.

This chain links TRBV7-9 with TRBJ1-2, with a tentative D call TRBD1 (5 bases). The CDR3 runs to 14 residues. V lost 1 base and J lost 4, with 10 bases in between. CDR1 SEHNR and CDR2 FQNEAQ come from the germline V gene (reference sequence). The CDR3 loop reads CASSLVGGTYGYTF. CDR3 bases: TGTGCCAGCAGCTTAGTTGGGGGGACCTATGGCTACACCTTC.

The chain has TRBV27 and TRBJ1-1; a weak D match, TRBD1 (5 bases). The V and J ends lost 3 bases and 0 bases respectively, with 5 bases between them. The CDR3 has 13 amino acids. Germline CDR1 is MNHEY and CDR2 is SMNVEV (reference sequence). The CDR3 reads CASSLTVNTEAFF. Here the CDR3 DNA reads TGTGCCAGCAGTTTGACAGTGAACACTGAAGCTTTCTTT.

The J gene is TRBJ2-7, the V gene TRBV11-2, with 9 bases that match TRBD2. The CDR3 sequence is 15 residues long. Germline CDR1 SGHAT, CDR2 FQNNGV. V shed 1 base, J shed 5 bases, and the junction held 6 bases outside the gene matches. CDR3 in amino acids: CASSLGPSGNHEQYF. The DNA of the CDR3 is TGTGCCAGCAGCTTAGGACCTAGCGGGAACCACGAGCAGTACTTC.

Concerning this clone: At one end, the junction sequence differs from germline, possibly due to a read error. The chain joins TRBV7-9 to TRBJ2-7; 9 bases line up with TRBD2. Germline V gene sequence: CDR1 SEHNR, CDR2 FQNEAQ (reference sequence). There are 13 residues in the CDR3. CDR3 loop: CASSLAGNYEQYF. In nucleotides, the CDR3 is TGTGCCAGCAGCCTAGCGGGAAACTACGAGCAGTACTTC.

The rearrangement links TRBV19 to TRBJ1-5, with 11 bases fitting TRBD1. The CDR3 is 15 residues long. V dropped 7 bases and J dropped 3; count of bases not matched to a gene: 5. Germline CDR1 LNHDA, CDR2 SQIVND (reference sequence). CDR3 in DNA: TGTGCCAGTACCTGGGACAGGGGGTCCAATCAGCCCCAGCATTTT. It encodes CASTWDRGSNQPQHF.

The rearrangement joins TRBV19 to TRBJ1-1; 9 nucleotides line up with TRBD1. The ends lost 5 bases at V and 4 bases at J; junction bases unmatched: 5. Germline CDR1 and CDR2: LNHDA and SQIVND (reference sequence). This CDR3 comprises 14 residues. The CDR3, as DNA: TGTGCCAGTAGTTTCGGACAGGGGAGCACTGAAGCTTTCTTT. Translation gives CASSFGQGSTEAFF. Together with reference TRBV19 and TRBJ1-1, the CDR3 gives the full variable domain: DGGITQSPKYLFRKEGQNVTLSCEQNLNHDAMYWYRQDPGQGLRLIYYSQIVNDFQKGDIAEGYSVSREKKESFPLTVTSAQKNPTAFYLCASSFGQGSTEAFFGQGTRLTVV.

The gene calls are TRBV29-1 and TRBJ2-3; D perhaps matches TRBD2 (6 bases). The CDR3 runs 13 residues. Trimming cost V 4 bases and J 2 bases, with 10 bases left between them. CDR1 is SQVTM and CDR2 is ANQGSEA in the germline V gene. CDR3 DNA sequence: TGCAGCGTTGTGGCTAGCGACACAGATACGCAGTATTTT. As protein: CSVVASDTDTQYF.